These 10 T cell receptor beta chains came from one sample sequenced in a study of Graves' ophthalmopathy and Graves' hyperthyroidism. RNA transcripts were the source from which TCR beta CDR3 regions were amplified. RT-PCR in the first round used HTBI primers; a second-round multiplex PCR followed. MiXCR, applied by TCRdb to the multiplex PCR reads, yields one record per CDR3 protein. The sample records around 520,000 distinct CDR3 sequences, 39% being singletons. The material sequenced was peripheral blood or thyroid tissue (not recorded which). These receptors came from an adult man with Graves' hyperthyroidism.

The CDR3 reads CASSLFLNTGELFF. CDR3 sequence (DNA): TGTGCCAGCAGTTTATTTCTAAACACCGGGGAGCTGTTTTTT. The chain employs TRBV12-3 or TRBV12-4 and TRBJ2-2; D gene unclear. Trimming cost V 2 bases and J 2 bases, with 6 bases left between them. The CDR3 is 14 amino acids.

This clonotype was seen a few times. This chain connects TRBV20-1 to TRBJ2-7, with D maybe TRBD2 (6 bases). V gave up 2 bases and J gave up 6 bases, with 14 bases separating them. The CDR3 sequence is 13 residues long. CDR1 is DFQATT, CDR2 SNEGSKA, per germline (reference sequence). CDR3 in amino acids: CSARSGSRAEQYF. For the CDR3, the DNA is TGCAGTGCTAGATCCGGGAGTAGGGCCGAGCAGTACTTC.

The sample holds many counts of this clonotype. This chain links TRBV6-5 with TRBJ1-1, with a tentative D call TRBD1 (5 bases). The CDR3 extends over 14 amino acids. V was clipped by 5 bases and J by 3 bases, with 13 bases between them. Per the germline V gene, CDR1 is MNHEY and CDR2 is SVGAGI. This CDR3 is CASSESRVDTEAFF. The CDR3 nucleotides are TGTGCCAGCAGTGAAAGCAGGGTGGACACTGAAGCTTTCTTT.

J is TRBJ2-3 and V is TRBV2; D not certain. The V gene's germline CDR1 is SNHLY and CDR2 FYNNEI. CDR3 length: 13 residues. The V end was cut by 2 bases, the J end by 3 bases, with 6 bases between. CDR3 sequence: CASSEQRTDTQYF. The CDR3, as DNA: TGTGCCAGCAGTGAACAAAGAACAGATACGCAGTATTTT.

This sequence joins TRBV10-3 and TRBJ2-7; TRBD1 matches 11 bases. The end of the DNA is better explained by TRBJ2-1, so the J call may be wrong. CDR1 is ENHRY, CDR2 SYGVKD, per germline. The CDR3 is 15 amino acids. Here the CDR3 DNA reads TGTGCCATCAGTGAAGGGACAGGGGGCTACAATGAGCAGTTCTTC. Its protein product is CAISEGTGGYNEQFF.

The rearrangement links TRBV7-2 to TRBJ1-2, with 9 bases matching TRBD1. This CDR3 has 14 residues. From germline, CDR1 is SGHTA and CDR2 FQGNSA. Trimming took 10 bases from V and 4 from J; bases not matched to a gene: 10. The CDR3 reads CATATGGRIYGYTF. The CDR3 DNA follows: TGTGCCACCGCAACAGGGGGCAGGATCTATGGCTACACCTTC.

The CDR3 bases are TGTGCCAGCCTGTCAGGGTATACTGAAGCTTTCTTT. Translating gives CASLSGYTEAFF. The chain combines TRBV28 with TRBJ1-1; a weak D match, TRBD1 (5 bases). The germline V gene has CDR1 MDHEN and CDR2 SYDVKM. V was clipped by 8 bases and J by 5 bases, with 12 bases between them. The CDR3 length is 12 residues.

This clonotype was counted many times. V and J are TRBV14 and TRBJ1-4; perhaps TRBD1 as D (5 bases). This CDR3 is built from 16 residues. Trimming removed 1 base from V and 8 bases from J, with 17 bases in between. Germline V gives CDR1 SGHDN, CDR2 FVKESK. CDR3 region: CASSQGRSRAGEKLFF. CDR3 bases: TGTGCCAGCAGCCAAGGAAGAAGCAGGGCGGGAGAAAAACTGTTTTTT.

This clonotype showed up many times. The chain couples TRBV5-1 to TRBJ1-1; 8 nucleotides match TRBD1. This CDR3 has 17 residues. CDR1 is SGHRS and CDR2 is YFSETQ in the germline V gene. Germline trimming cut 4 bases from V and 0 bases from J; bases unmatched to any gene: 11. The CDR3 sequence: CASSLDGQGRMNTEAFF. The DNA of the CDR3 is TGCGCCAGCAGCCTAGACGGACAGGGAAGGATGAACACTGAAGCTTTCTTT.

This clonotype was observed at least ten times. The chain uses TRBV19 and TRBJ1-6, with 7 bases aligning to TRBD1. CDR3 length: 15 residues. Germline CDR1 is LNHDA and CDR2 is SQIVND (reference sequence). Trimming removed 0 bases from V and 7 bases from J; junction bases left unmatched: 3. Here the CDR3 reads CASSIEDRRNSPLHF. In DNA, the CDR3 is TGTGCCAGTAGTATAGAGGACAGGCGGAATTCACCCCTCCACTTT.